Following are 30 T cell receptor beta chains from one sample sequenced in a study of regulatory T cells in long-lasting Graves disease. Time point denoted: newly diagnosed GD, antithyroid drugs for less than 3 months. Making the TCR library involved RNA that had been extracted from PBMCs. Construction of the TCR beta libraries employed iRepertoire HTBI primers in conjunction with Arm-PCR of CDR3 regions. TCRdb called the multiplex PCR reads again in MiXCR, with one record for every CDR3 protein. The sample has some 340,000 distinct CDR3 sequences, 12% seen once. The sample was also linked to a second study, of T cells in Graves' hyperthyroidism and ophthalmopathy.

Specimen: peripheral blood mononuclear cells (PBMCs), collected at new diagnosis, from a patient treated with antithyroid drugs. These receptors were obtained from a young woman with Graves disease.

This clonotype has ten or more counts. The chain employs TRBV12-3 or TRBV12-4 and TRBJ2-1, with D possibly matching TRBD1 (5 bases). Trimming removed 7 bases from V and 13 bases from J, with 32 bases in between. The length of the CDR3 is 17 residues. As DNA, the CDR3 is TGTGCCAGCACCGCTCCACCGACAGCCCAAAAGAGCCGGGTTCAGTTCTTC. It translates to CASTAPPTAQKSRVQFF.

This clonotype was seen at least ten times. J is TRBJ1-1 and V is TRBV7-2; a possible D gene is TRBD1 (5 bases). Between the trimmed V and J ends, which lost 3 bases and 6 bases, there was a span of 14 bases. The CDR3 is 14 amino acids. Germline lookup yields CDR1 SGHTA and CDR2 FQGNSA. The chain's CDR3 is CASSFFQGLAEAFF. Here the CDR3 DNA reads TGTGCCAGCAGCTTTTTTCAGGGCCTCGCTGAAGCTTTCTTT.

This clonotype was counted at least ten times. The DNA for the CDR3 is TGTGCCAGCAGCTTATACGGAGCGGGCGAGCAGTACTTC. Protein: CASSLYGAGEQYF. The gene calls are TRBV13 and TRBJ2-7; tentative D call: TRBD2 (6 bases). The V end lost 2 bases, the J end lost 6 bases, and 11 bases lay between the germline ends. Looked up from germline, CDR1 is PRHDT and CDR2 is FYEKMQ (reference sequence). CDR3 size: 13 residues. Full variable domain (outside the CDR3, taken from reference TRBV13 and TRBJ2-7): AAGVIQSPRHLIKEKRETATLKCYPIPRHDTVYWYQQGPGQDPQFLISFYEKMQSDKGSIPDRFSAQQFSDYHSELNMSSLELGDSALYFCASSLYGAGEQYFGPGTRLTVT.

In its sample, this clonotype was seen many times. The chain is built from TRBV28 and TRBJ2-2, with D hard to call. Germline V gives CDR1 MDHEN, CDR2 SYDVKM. This CDR3 comprises 15 residues. With 2 bases removed from V and 4 bases from J, the gap between germline ends came to 11 bases. For the CDR3, the DNA is TGTGCCAGCAGTTTAGGGTATATGGGCACCGGGGAGCTGTTTTTT. Its translation: CASSLGYMGTGELFF.

This clonotype was counted only a few times. The chain couples TRBV4-3 to TRBJ2-7; TRBD1 matches at 8 bases. The CDR3 length is 15 residues. Germline lookup yields CDR1 LGHNA and CDR2 YSLEER. V lost 0 bases and J lost 2; bases outside the gene matches: 3. In DNA form, the CDR3 reads TGCGCCAGCAGCCAAGAGCAGACAGGGGCCTACGAGCAGTACTTC. As protein: CASSQEQTGAYEQYF.

Many counts were recorded for this clonotype. CDR3 in amino acids: CSARVSGTAGTDTQYF. The CDR3 DNA is TGCAGTGCTAGAGTTAGTGGGACTGCGGGCACAGATACGCAGTATTTT. The chain links TRBV20-1 to TRBJ2-3; possibly TRBD2 for D (6 bases). V lost 1 base to trimming and J lost 1 base, with 15 bases between them. The CDR3 is made up of 16 amino acids. Germline V CDR1 and CDR2: DFQATT, SNEGSKA (reference sequence).

This clonotype was found many times. This chain links TRBV11-2 with TRBJ1-1; D remains ambiguous. The CDR3 sequence is 15 residues long. Germline V gene data show CDR1 as SGHAT and CDR2 as FQNNGV. The V and J ends lost 4 bases and 5 bases respectively, with 17 bases between them. The CDR3 bases are TGTGCCAGCAGCTCCGTCCGAAGATTCGGAACTGAAGCTTTCTTT. Its protein is CASSSVRRFGTEAFF.

This clonotype came up many times. This chain connects TRBV12-3 or TRBV12-4 to TRBJ2-5; D not resolved. This CDR3 region has 15 residues. V was cut by 2 bases and J by 1 base, with 11 bases left in between. The CDR3 region is CASSLLRSAQETQYF. The CDR3 nucleotides are TGTGCCAGCAGTTTATTACGGTCCGCCCAAGAGACCCAGTACTTC.

The table lists this clonotype with many counts. Written as DNA, the CDR3 is TGTGCCAGCAGTACCGTCAAGCAAGGTTATCAGCCCCAGCATTTT. It encodes CASSTVKQGYQPQHF. The chain combines TRBV28 with TRBJ1-5; D gene ambiguous. The length of the CDR3 is 15 residues. CDR1 is MDHEN and CDR2 is SYDVKM in the germline V gene. V gave up 5 bases and J gave up 5 bases, with 16 bases separating them.

This clonotype was counted at least ten times. The J gene is TRBJ2-3, the V gene TRBV18; perhaps TRBD2 as D (5 bases). Near its end, the DNA agrees better with TRBJ2-5, so the J call may be wrong. CDR1 and CDR2 (germline): KGHSH, LQKENI. This CDR3 has 13 residues. The CDR3 reads CASSPVGSETQYF. CDR3 bases: TGTGCCAGCTCACCTGTAGGGAGCGAGACCCAGTACTTC.

This clonotype was observed many times. The chain joins TRBV2 to TRBJ1-1; TRBD1 agrees at 8 bases. Germline assignment: CDR1 SNHLY and CDR2 FYNNEI. The CDR3 extends over 14 amino acids. V lost 5 bases and J lost 4; bases outside the gene matches: 6. The DNA of the CDR3 is TGTGCCAGCAGTCCAACAGGGGGAGGCACTGAAGCTTTCTTT. The encoded protein is CASSPTGGGTEAFF.

The V gene is TRBV4-3, the J gene TRBJ2-3; TRBD2 might be the D (5 bases). CDR1 is LGHNA and CDR2 is YSLEER in the germline V gene. Trimming took 4 bases from V and 3 from J, leaving 14 bases between them. There are 15 residues in the CDR3. This CDR3 reads CASSPRKTGTDTQYF. CDR3 sequence (DNA): TGCGCCAGCAGCCCACGGAAAACGGGGACAGATACGCAGTATTTT.

The chain recombines TRBV7-2 with TRBJ1-6, with D unclear. Per the germline V gene, CDR1 is SGHTA and CDR2 is FQGNSA. Trimming pared 0 bases from V and 8 bases from J, leaving 11 bases between. CDR3 length equals 15 residues. The CDR3 is CASSLALGYYSPLHF. The DNA for the CDR3 is TGTGCCAGCAGCTTAGCGCTTGGGTATTATTCACCCCTCCACTTT.

This clonotype appeared a few times. CDR3 sequence: CASSYEVGSDTWGTDTQYF. The CDR3 DNA reads TGTGCCAGCAGTTATGAAGTGGGGAGCGATACCTGGGGCACAGATACGCAGTATTTT. The V gene is TRBV6-5, the J gene TRBJ2-3, with D possibly TRBD2 on 5 matching bases. Germline V gene lookup returns CDR1 MNHEY and CDR2 SVGAGI. V shed 3 bases and J shed 1 base, with 23 bases lying between them. The CDR3 covers 19 residues.

In its sample, this clonotype was seen many times. This chain uses TRBV2 with TRBJ2-3; 8 bases match TRBD2. The CDR3 sequence is 15 residues long. The germline V gene encodes CDR1 SNHLY and CDR2 FYNNEI. V lost 6 bases, J lost 2 bases, and 7 bases stayed unmatched. As DNA, the CDR3 is TGTGCCAGCAGCCCCCTAGCGGGTAACACAGATACGCAGTATTTT. As protein: CASSPLAGNTDTQYF.

The chain is built from TRBV7-2 and TRBJ2-1; TRBD1 might be the D (5 bases). With 3 bases removed from V and 0 bases from J, the gap between germline ends came to 12 bases. From germline, CDR1 is SGHTA and CDR2 FQGNSA. The CDR3 totals 16 residues. The chain's CDR3 is CASSFVGLSSYNEQFF. CDR3 nucleotide sequence: TGTGCCAGCAGCTTCGTGGGGCTTAGCTCCTACAATGAGCAGTTCTTC.

This clonotype was seen many times. The rearrangement joins TRBV12-3 or TRBV12-4 to TRBJ1-1; no definite D call. V lost 4 bases and J 1 base, leaving 7 bases between the germline ends. The length of the CDR3 is 13 residues. The CDR3: CASSSQRNTEAFF. CDR3 sequence (DNA): TGTGCCAGCAGTTCACAGAGGAACACTGAAGCTTTCTTT.

The table lists this clonotype with many counts. The V and J genes are TRBV29-1 and TRBJ2-3; the match to TRBD1 covers 7 bases. Germline CDR1 SQVTM, CDR2 ANQGSEA. This CDR3 comprises 13 residues. The V segment lost 5 bases and the J segment 4 bases; nucleotides outside the gene matches: 6. The CDR3 nucleotides are TGCAGCGTTTACGGACAGGCCTCAGATACGCAGTATTTT. Protein sequence: CSVYGQASDTQYF.

This clonotype was found many times. V is TRBV20-1 and J is TRBJ2-7; D is undetermined. The length of the CDR3 is 14 residues. Per germline, CDR1 DFQATT and CDR2 SNEGSKA (reference sequence). CDR3 DNA sequence: TGCAGCGCCGGGTATCCTACAAAGATGTACGAGCAGTACTTC. This gives the protein CSAGYPTKMYEQYF.

A word on this clonotype: No conserved phenylalanine or tryptophan ends this CDR3, so it is likely a read error. This chain uses TRBV15 with TRBJ1-1; no clear D gene. Germline CDR1 LNHNV, CDR2 YYDKDF (reference sequence). The V end was cut by 0 bases, the J end by 1 base, with 6 bases between. The CDR3 has 14 residues. Here the CDR3 reads CATSRDRRNTEAFI. In DNA form, the CDR3 reads TGTGCCACCAGCAGAGATCGGAGGAACACTGAAGCTTTCATT.

This clonotype came up many times. The chain uses TRBV28 and TRBJ2-2; TRBD2 is a possible D gene (6 bases). V lost 6 bases, J lost 2 bases, and 19 bases lay in between. The CDR3 is 17 residues long. Germline loops: CDR1 MDHEN, CDR2 SYDVKM. This CDR3 reads CASSPYGGGKNTGELFF. DNA for the CDR3: TGTGCCAGCAGCCCCTATGGTGGGGGGAAAAACACCGGGGAGCTGTTTTTT.

This clonotype was seen repeatedly, ten times or more. This sequence joins TRBV7-3 and TRBJ1-1, with a weak D call TRBD1 (6 bases). V was trimmed by 6 bases and J by 1 base, leaving 15 bases between them. The CDR3 is 15 amino acids. Germline-derived CDR1 and CDR2 are SGHTA and FQGTGA. For the CDR3, the DNA is TGTGCCAGCAGTCACTACGGACAGAAGAACACTGAAGCTTTCTTT. Amino acids: CASSHYGQKNTEAFF.

The chain carries TRBV7-9 and TRBJ1-2; D is unclear. Germline assignment: CDR1 SEHNR and CDR2 FQNEAQ (reference sequence). This CDR3 is built from 13 residues. The V end was cut by 4 bases, the J end by 8 bases, with 14 bases between. The CDR3 loop is CASSSGSLYGYTF. As DNA, the CDR3 is TGTGCCAGCAGCTCCGGCAGTTTGTACGGCTACACCTTC.

This clonotype was seen once. Compared with germline, one end of the junction differs, possibly owing to a read error. This sequence joins TRBV7-9 and TRBJ1-1; TRBD1 is a possible D gene (6 bases). This CDR3 spans 16 amino acids. Germline V gene data show CDR1 as SEHNR and CDR2 as FQNEAQ (reference sequence). CDR3 DNA sequence: TGTACCAGCAGCCCGGACCCGACAGGACAAAACACTGAAGCTTTCTTT. Translation gives CTSSPDPTGQNTEAFF.

The chain combines TRBV12-3 or TRBV12-4 with TRBJ2-5; D ambiguous. The germline V and J ends were trimmed by 2 bases and 5 bases, with 9 bases remaining between them. The CDR3 length is 13 residues. Here the CDR3 reads CASSLFGVETQYF. CDR3 coding DNA: TGTGCCAGCAGTTTATTCGGAGTGGAGACCCAGTACTTC.

This clonotype was observed many times. The V and J genes are TRBV11-3 and TRBJ2-1; 11 bases match TRBD2. Trimming cost V 1 base and J 3 bases; bases outside gene matches: 8. The CDR3 is made up of 18 amino acids. Germline loops: CDR1 SGHNT, CDR2 YENEEA. For the CDR3, the DNA is TGTGCCAGCAGCTTAGGCCGTAGTGGGACTAGCGGCTACAATGAGCAGTTCTTC. Encoded protein: CASSLGRSGTSGYNEQFF.

In this sample, this clonotype turned up many times. The chain has TRBV5-1 and TRBJ2-5, with 13 bases that match TRBD2. Trimming at V came to 4 bases and at J to 0 bases, leaving 3 bases not matched to a gene. The V gene's germline CDR1 is SGHRS and CDR2 YFSETQ. CDR3 length: 16 residues. CDR3 DNA: TGCGCCAGCAGCACGGGACTAGCGGGGTACCAAGAGACCCAGTACTTC. It is translated as CASSTGLAGYQETQYF.

V usage is TRBV5-1 and J usage is TRBJ2-5; D possibly uses TRBD1 or TRBD2 (5 bases each). CDR3 length: 18 residues. CDR1 and CDR2 from the germline V gene are SGHRS and YFSETQ. Trimming took 0 bases from V and 0 from J, leaving 18 bases between them. CDR3 amino acids: CASSLAIGAGWHQETQYF. As DNA, the CDR3 is TGCGCCAGCAGCTTGGCCATCGGGGCAGGGTGGCACCAAGAGACCCAGTACTTC.

The chain links TRBV7-2 to TRBJ2-5, with 9 positions matching TRBD1. The CDR3 runs 14 residues. Losses at the gene ends were 8 bases for V and 4 bases for J; bases not matched to a gene: 8. Germline lookup yields CDR1 SGHTA and CDR2 FQGNSA. The CDR3 DNA reads TGTGCCAGCTCCGGACAGGGGCGGGGAGAGACCCAGTACTTC. It codes for CASSGQGRGETQYF.

As for this clonotype: A read error may explain this, as a much larger clone is one base away. A read error is likely, as this CDR3 ends without the conserved phenylalanine or tryptophan. This chain connects TRBV7-3 to TRBJ2-5, with 14 bases that match TRBD2. The J segment lost 3 bases and the V segment lost 2 bases, leaving 2 bases of the junction unmatched. Germline V lookup: CDR1 SGHTA, CDR2 FQGTGA. The CDR3 is made up of 16 amino acids. The CDR3, as DNA: TGTGCCAGCAGCTTAGGGACTAGCGGGAGAGAAGAGACCCAGTACTTA. The encoded protein is CASSLGTSGREETQYL.